What follows are 14 T cell receptor beta chains derived from one specimen sequenced in a study of blood T cell repertoires in COVID-19 (dated by TCRdb to 2020 to 2022). Library preparation used the immunoSEQ multiplex PCR assay. Here the immuneACCESS table is served through TCRdb, limited to in-frame sequences with V and J called. Missing clones are a known gap in these copies; in checked studies unresolved V genes cover under half, and the rest lacks a known reason. The sample data list some 37,000 clones, and 90% of these were observed just once. 4.8% of the sample is in the top ten clones. The source material was peripheral blood. The source of these receptors is a human donor in a cohort sampled during active COVID-19.

This clone was seen a single time. This rearrangement joins TRBV18 to TRBJ2-7; D uncertain. Trimming pared 0 bases from V and 5 bases from J, leaving 8 bases between. Germline CDR1 is KGHSH and CDR2 is LQKENI. The CDR3 is 13 residues long. The CDR3 region is CASSPPGGHEQYF. DNA of the CDR3: TGTGCCAGCTCACCACCGGGTGGGCACGAGCAGTACTTC.

V is TRBV7-2 and J is TRBJ2-1; possible D gene TRBD2, 6 bases. Trimming stripped 6 bases from V and 4 bases from J, with 19 bases between. The CDR3 is 16 amino acids. Germline loops: CDR1 SGHTA, CDR2 FQGNSA. In DNA form, the CDR3 reads TGTGCCAGCAGTTCTGCCGGGCTAGCGAAATACAATGAGCAGTTCTTC. It translates to CASSSAGLAKYNEQFF. Supplemented by reference TRBV7-2 and TRBJ2-1, the full variable domain reads GAGVSQSPSNKVTEKGKDVELRCDPISGHTALYWYRQSLGQGLEFLIYFQGNSAPDKSGLPSDRFSAERTGGSVSTLTIQRTQQEDSAVYLCASSSAGLAKYNEQFFGPGTRLTVL.

The V gene is TRBV11-3, the J gene TRBJ2-3; 14 nucleotides line up with TRBD2. With V trimmed by 6 bases and J by 5 bases, 4 bases remained unmatched. Germline CDR1 SGHNT, CDR2 YENEEA. This CDR3 contains 15 residues. As DNA, the CDR3 is TGTGCCAGCAGGGAGGGACTAGCGGGAGTAGATACGCAGTATTTT. Protein sequence: CASREGLAGVDTQYF.

The rearrangement links TRBV5-5 to TRBJ2-3, with TRBD2 matching over 8 bases. V shed 5 bases and J 0 bases; nucleotides not matched to a gene: 5. The CDR3 loop spans 15 amino acids. Germline V gene data show CDR1 as SGHKS and CDR2 as YYEKEE (reference sequence). The DNA of the CDR3 is TGTGCCAGCAGGTCCCCGGGGGGGAGCACAGATACGCAGTATTTT. Translated: CASRSPGGSTDTQYF. Complete variable domain (other parts from reference TRBV5-5 and TRBJ2-3): DAGVTQSPTHLIKTRGQQVTLRCSPISGHKSVSWYQQVLGQGPQFIFQYYEKEERGRGNFPDRFSARQFPNYSSELNVNALLLGDSALYLCASRSPGGSTDTQYFGPGTRLTVL.

This chain joins TRBV19 and TRBJ1-4; D gene ambiguous. This CDR3 spans 14 amino acids. Trimming cost V 3 bases and J 3 bases, with 8 bases left between them. CDR1 is LNHDA, CDR2 SQIVND, per germline (reference sequence). CDR3 DNA sequence: TGTGCCAGTAGTATTTCAGTTTCTAATGAAAAACTGTTTTTT. Encoded protein: CASSISVSNEKLFF.

The chain employs TRBV5-1 and TRBJ2-7, with 8 positions matching TRBD1. Germline CDR1 reads SGHRS; CDR2 reads YFSETQ. The CDR3 length is 14 residues. J lost 4 bases, V lost 1 base, and 4 bases had no gene match. Here the CDR3 reads CASSLRQGRYEQYF. DNA of the CDR3: TGCGCCAGCAGCTTGCGACAGGGGAGGTACGAGCAGTACTTC.

In its sample, this clone was seen a few times. V and J are TRBV9 and TRBJ2-7, with TRBD2 identical over 7 bases. The CDR3 has 15 residues. CDR1 is SGDLS, CDR2 YYNGEE, per germline. V shed 1 base, J shed 2 bases, and the junction held 6 bases outside the gene matches. The CDR3 protein is CASSVSSSGAYEQYF. Here the CDR3 DNA reads TGTGCCAGCAGCGTAAGCTCTAGCGGTGCCTACGAGCAGTACTTC.

The V call is TRBV5-1, the J call TRBJ2-3; D remains ambiguous. The ends were cut back, 0 bases at V and 2 bases at J, with 13 bases in the middle. CDR3 length equals 16 residues. CDR1 is SGHRS, CDR2 YFSETQ, per germline. For the CDR3, the DNA is TGCGCCAGCAGCTTGGCCCGACATCCGGACACAGATACGCAGTATTTT. Protein: CASSLARHPDTDTQYF.

This clone was observed a single time. This chain connects TRBV29-1 to TRBJ2-1, with TRBD2 matching over 7 bases. Germline CDR1 SQVTM, CDR2 ANQGSEA. V lost 6 bases to trimming and J lost 10 bases; unmatched junction nucleotides: 6. This CDR3 contains 11 residues. The CDR3 is CSVPWGGEQFF. The CDR3 bases are TGCAGCGTCCCATGGGGGGGGGAGCAGTTCTTC.

The chain uses TRBV29-1 and TRBJ2-2; D is possibly TRBD1 (5 bases). Germline V gene sequence: CDR1 SQVTM, CDR2 ANQGSEA. This CDR3 comprises 13 residues. The germline V and J ends were trimmed by 4 bases and 5 bases, with 11 bases remaining between them. CDR3 protein: CSVARVVTGELFF. CDR3 coding DNA: TGCAGCGTTGCCAGGGTCGTGACCGGGGAGCTGTTTTTT.

This chain links TRBV6-5 with TRBJ2-5; 10 bases fit TRBD1. V trimming: 0 bases; J trimming: 4 bases; junction bases outside the gene matches: 2. This CDR3 spans 15 amino acids. CDR1 is MNHEY, CDR2 SVGAGI, per germline. The DNA for the CDR3 is TGTGCCAGCAGTTACTCGACAGGGGGCAGAGAGACCCAGTACTTC. Translated: CASSYSTGGRETQYF.

This chain connects TRBV27 to TRBJ1-4; 11 positions match TRBD1. V trimming: 6 bases; J trimming: 8 bases; junction bases outside the gene matches: 8. CDR1 MNHEY and CDR2 SMNVEV come from the germline V gene (reference sequence). This CDR3 has 15 residues. CDR3 in amino acids: CASRTGTGGGEKLFF. For the CDR3, the DNA is TGTGCCAGCAGAACCGGGACAGGGGGTGGAGAAAAACTGTTTTTT.

J is TRBJ2-3 and V is TRBV18, with 13 bases matching TRBD2. The trim removed 3 bases at V and 7 bases at J, leaving 13 bases unmatched. Germline loops: CDR1 KGHSH, CDR2 LQKENI. The CDR3 runs 18 residues. CDR3 sequence: CASSPPPTGLAGSNTQYF. CDR3 DNA sequence: TGTGCCAGCTCACCCCCCCCGACGGGACTAGCGGGATCGAATACGCAGTATTTT.

The chain is built from TRBV9 and TRBJ2-1, with 9 bases identical to TRBD2. The J segment lost 6 bases and the V segment lost 1 base, leaving 5 bases of the junction unmatched. Germline CDR1 is SGDLS and CDR2 is YYNGEE. The CDR3 consists of 15 residues. This CDR3 is CASSVTAGGGNEQFF. As DNA, the CDR3 is TGTGCCAGCAGCGTAACGGCGGGAGGGGGCAATGAGCAGTTCTTC. Looking up the rest from reference TRBV9 and TRBJ2-1 gives the full variable domain: DSGVTQTPKHLITATGQRVTLRCSPRSGDLSVYWYQQSLDQGLQFLIQYYNGEERAKGNILERFSAQQFPDLHSELNLSSLELGDSALYFCASSVTAGGGNEQFFGPGTRLTVL.